This T cell receptor (beta chain) was profiled in a study of T-cell reconstitution after alpha-beta-depleted transplantation in children. Study-wide points: About two months after transplant, alpha-beta T cells reportedly came from several hundred expanded graft clones. At one year after transplant, newly produced T cells mostly accounted for T-cell counts and diversity. Diversity of TCRbeta at day 60 was high in some patients, arising from surviving recipient T cells and thymic progenitors.

There are many counts of this clonotype. Its antigen is still unknown. There are 18 residues in the CDR3. The germline gives CDR1 SGHRS, CDR2 YFSETQ. The V segment lost 0 bases and the J segment 3 bases; nucleotides outside the gene matches: 10. Researchers prepared the TCRbeta library using unique molecular identifiers, the study reports. TCRdb reanalysed the PCR reads using MiXCR and keeps one entry per CDR3 protein. Among 700,000 or so distinct CDR3 sequences, around 13% were seen once, and the ten largest hold approximately 0.8%. The source material was PBMCs, sampled before TCRalphabeta/CD19-depleted stem cell transplant. The source is a girl between 2 and 10 years old with congenital amegakaryocytic thrombocytopenia, due to receive a stem cell transplant. The V gene is TRBV5-1, the J gene TRBJ2-1; 9 bases align to TRBD2. CDR3 in DNA: TGCGCCAGCAGCTTGGACGCGGGAGGGCCGTCAATCTACAATGAGCAGTTCTTC. Its translation: CASSLDAGGPSIYNEQFF. Based on the CDR3 plus reference TRBV5-1 and TRBJ2-1, the full variable domain is KAGVTQTPRYLIKTRGQQVTLSCSPISGHRSVSWYQQTPGQGLQFLFEYFSETQRNKGNFPGRFSGRQFSNSRSEMNVSTLELGDSALYLCASSLDAGGPSIYNEQFFGPGTRLTVL.